This T cell receptor (beta chain) emerged from a study of blood T cells in healthy people across ages (dated by TCRdb to 2013 to 2016). As for the study more broadly: In model experiments, template switching captured roughly one uniquely barcoded TCR beta cDNA molecule for every two T cells. Using deep sequencing normalized with unique cDNA molecular identifiers, the study measured how TCR beta repertoire diversity changes with age. The donors were divided into four age groups: young (average roughly 15 years), middle-aged (roughly 40), aged (about 61) and long-lived (roughly 82). To avoid experimental bias, donors of different ages were distributed randomly across sequencing lanes. For two donors (one aged 18 to 29 and one aged 80 or older), the study analyzed two additional independent replicas of 1 million unique cDNA reads from the same blood draw.

Receptors were amplified or captured by 5' RACE. The reads were generated on an Illumina HiSeq 2500. The second PCR ran for about 6 to 12 cycles and used a J-beta primer mix along with a sample-barcoded 5' primer. A template-switch 5' adaptor carrying 12 random nucleotides introduced a unique molecular identifier onto each TCR beta cDNA molecule. At least 2.5 million CDR3-containing paired-end reads were obtained from each sample. First-strand cDNA synthesis was performed from all RNA using the Mint cDNA synthesis kit, with priming by a TRBC-specific oligonucleotide. All cDNA was treated with uracil-DNA glycosylase and then went through a first 18-cycle PCR with the universal primers M1SS and BC2_uni_R. The authors' pipeline ran thus. For normalization, 1 million high-quality reads were randomly selected from each sample, with every read carrying a distinct molecular identifier. Reads with shared molecular identifiers were discarded instead of being binned into consensus sequences. MiTCR, with a Q25 quality threshold and the strictest error-elimination algorithm, was used for CDR3 identification, clonotype clustering and error correction. Lower-bound total TCR beta diversity was estimated with a nonparametric unseen species model using Euler transformation. The public reads were reanalyzed by TCRdb: fastp trimming at Q25, MiXCR alignment, in-frame beta chains only. Every CDR3 protein is listed once, alongside the most common genes and DNA of its rows. TCRdb, not the authors, supplied the V and J calls. This sample holds around 1.5 million distinct CDR3 sequences; 59% were observed only once. The ten largest clones add up to 6.5% to 8.5% of the sample.

Systemically healthy Caucasian individuals from Russia, 39 in total and aged about 6 to 100 years, were included as donors. About 10 milliliters of peripheral blood were collected from each donor into EDTA-treated Vacutainer tubes. Ficoll-Paque density-gradient centrifugation was used to isolate PBMCs, with at least 6 million per sample. Total RNA, at least 6 micrograms per sample, was extracted from PBMCs with Trizol reagent. For every donor, flow cytometry on a PBMC aliquot measured the percentage of naive CD45RAhigh/CD27high T cells. In regard to this clonotype: Its recognized antigen is unknown. No qualities accompany the bases; no much larger clone lies one base away.

On the study overall, not on this receptor specifically: Because the CMV infection status of the donors was unknown, age-related changes in expanded clonotypes may potentially have been confounded. Estimates of total diversity based on one million sequenced T cells were regarded as lower bounds and as underestimates. There was a strong correlation between observed TCR beta diversity and the percentage of naive T cells measured by flow cytometry. Bulk unsorted PBMC profiling prevented conclusive comparison of naive and antigen-experienced compartments. As age increased, observed TCR beta diversity per million T cells dropped in a roughly linear way, and a significant reduction was already evident by age about 36. Compared with the aged group, more naive CD4+ T cells, fewer expanded clones and increased TCR diversity were shown by the long-lived group, suggesting age selection.

V sheds 4 bases and J sheds 1 base, leaving 7 bases between their ends. Including the terminal cysteine and phenylalanine, the CDR3 comprises 12 residues. Of the read, only the CDR3 DNA is kept; its 36 bases are in frame from base 1. CDR1 and CDR2 are read off the germline V gene (reference sequence) as GTSNPN and SVGIG. The TCR was taken from a man younger than 30 in good health. The sequenced sample consisted of blood. The chain is assembled from TRBV30 and TRBJ1-2; D gene: possibly TRBD1, on 5 matching bases. The CDR3 reads CAWNRSNYGYTF. At the DNA level, the sequence is TGTGCCTGGAACAGGAGTAACTATGGCTACACCTTC.